The 26 T cell receptor beta chains below were found in one sample sequenced in a study of monozygotic twins with inflammatory bowel disease. After re-calling the 5' RACE reads, TCRdb lists one entry per CDR3 protein, DNA absent. This repertoire includes some 440,000 distinct CDR3 sequences. Input material: blood. These receptor sequences come from a human donor with ulcerative colitis or Crohn's disease, or a healthy co-twin of an affected twin (not recorded which).

The chain combines TRBV5-1 with TRBJ2-7; absent DNA, TCRdb's TRBD1 call cannot be checked. CDR3 size: 14 residues. Germline V gene data show CDR1 as SGHRS and CDR2 as YFSETQ. CDR3 residues: CASSLGQGNYEQYF.

CDR3: CASSPVGEELYNEQFF. The chain is built from TRBV4-1 and TRBJ2-1; TCRdb selects TRBD1, and the lack of DNA leaves this call unchecked. CDR1 is MGHRA, CDR2 YSYEKL, per germline. This CDR3 has 16 amino acids.

The rearrangement uses TRBV19 and TRBJ1-5; no DNA is available, so the TRBD1 call from TCRdb remains unchecked. The CDR3 loop spans 17 amino acids. Germline CDR1 reads LNHDA; CDR2 reads SQIVND (reference sequence). The CDR3 sequence is CASSPRVTGGRDQPQHF.

This chain joins TRBV7-9 and TRBJ1-1. The CDR3 has 15 residues. Germline loops: CDR1 SEHNR, CDR2 FQNEAQ (reference sequence). The CDR3 spells CASSLADNLNTEAFF.

This rearrangement joins TRBV6-2 or TRBV6-3 to TRBJ1-1. This CDR3 is built from 12 residues. Germline V gives CDR1 MNHEY, CDR2 SVGEGT. The CDR3 sequence is CASSWVNTEAFF.

The genes are TRBV12-3 or TRBV12-4 and TRBJ2-2; TCRdb indicates TRBD2, and absent DNA this call remains unverified. This CDR3 comprises 16 residues. CDR3 in amino acids: CASSLVLALSTGELFF.

This chain connects TRBV5-6 to TRBJ2-7. Germline V gene sequence: CDR1 SGHDT, CDR2 YYEEEE. There are 12 residues in the CDR3. CDR3 loop: CASSRSENEQYF.

The V and J genes are TRBV20-1 and TRBJ2-7; TCRdb calls TRBD2, which cannot be checked without DNA. CDR3 length: 15 residues. Per germline, CDR1 DFQATT and CDR2 SNEGSKA (reference sequence). The CDR3 loop reads CSAPKAGVLSGEQYF.

The chain carries TRBV5-6 and TRBJ2-2; checking the TCRdb D call of TRBD2 is not possible without DNA. The CDR3 extends over 15 amino acids. Germline V gene sequence: CDR1 SGHDT, CDR2 YYEEEE. The CDR3 loop reads CASSWGLTDTGELFF.

The V and J genes are TRBV5-5 and TRBJ1-4. The germline V gene has CDR1 SGHKS and CDR2 YYEKEE (reference sequence). CDR3 length: 14 residues. CDR3 region: CASSFRPTNEKLFF.

The chain carries TRBV5-1 and TRBJ2-7; TCRdb's assignment of TRBD1 cannot be checked, as there is no DNA. From germline, CDR1 is SGHRS and CDR2 YFSETQ. CDR3 length: 15 residues. The CDR3 loop reads CASSIWFPGAYEQYF. The full variable domain, in which reference TRBV5-1 and TRBJ2-7 provide the parts outside the CDR3, is KAGVTQTPRYLIKTRGQQVTLSCSPISGHRSVSWYQQTPGQGLQFLFEYFSETQRNKGNFPGRFSGRQFSNSRSEMNVSTLELGDSALYLCASSIWFPGAYEQYFGPGTRLTVT.

The chain carries TRBV3-1 and TRBJ2-7; the TCRdb call, TRBD2, lacks DNA for checking. The germline V gene encodes CDR1 LGHDT and CDR2 YNNKEL (reference sequence). The CDR3 extends over 14 amino acids. CDR3 amino acids: CASSTSGGPLEQYF.

V gene TRBV5-1 combines with J gene TRBJ2-7; TCRdb returns TRBD2, unconfirmable since there is no DNA. There are 17 residues in the CDR3. Germline CDR1 and CDR2: SGHRS and YFSETQ. CDR3 in amino acids: CASSLFGTRDLSYEQYF.

The rearrangement joins TRBV6-5 to TRBJ2-1; the D gene TCRdb calls, TRBD1, cannot be checked with no DNA. Germline CDR1 reads MNHEY; CDR2 reads SVGAGI. The CDR3 loop spans 14 amino acids. The CDR3 region is CASSYGGGRNEQFF.

The chain employs TRBV7-2 and TRBJ2-5. The germline V gene encodes CDR1 SGHTA and CDR2 FQGNSA. The CDR3 covers 14 residues. The CDR3 loop is CASSLGWDQETQYF.

The chain employs TRBV24-1 and TRBJ2-2; TCRdb's D gene call, TRBD1, goes unchecked for lack of DNA. Germline CDR1 KGHDR, CDR2 SFDVKD. The CDR3 extends over 15 amino acids. This CDR3 reads CATSDPGTNTGELFF.

The chain couples TRBV30 to TRBJ1-2. The CDR3 runs 13 residues. Per germline, CDR1 GTSNPN and CDR2 SVGIG (reference sequence). The CDR3 sequence: CAWSVQEGTGYTF.

The gene calls are TRBV12-3 or TRBV12-4 and TRBJ1-1; lacking DNA, the TRBD1 call made by TCRdb goes unchecked. The CDR3 runs to 15 residues. This chain's CDR3 is CASSFKSGGGTEAFF.

The V call is TRBV12-3 or TRBV12-4, the J call TRBJ1-2; without DNA, the TCRdb call of TRBD1 cannot be checked. The CDR3 runs 14 residues. CDR3 amino acids: CASTPRDNLYGYTF.

CDR3 region: CSAVLAGKAFF. V gene TRBV20-1 combines with J gene TRBJ1-1. CDR1 is DFQATT, CDR2 SNEGSKA, per germline (reference sequence). The CDR3 is 11 amino acids.

This chain connects TRBV20-1 to TRBJ2-2. Germline V gives CDR1 DFQATT, CDR2 SNEGSKA (reference sequence). The CDR3 spans 13 residues. The CDR3: CSARPPTTGELFF.

The chain links TRBV12-3 or TRBV12-4 to TRBJ2-5; TCRdb gives TRBD2 as the D gene, but with no DNA this cannot be confirmed. There are 13 residues in the CDR3. CDR3 sequence reads: CASSWRIAETQYF.

The V gene is TRBV9, the J gene TRBJ2-1; TCRdb outputs TRBD2, but without DNA this stays unchecked. This CDR3 is 19 amino acids long. From germline, CDR1 is SGDLS and CDR2 YYNGEE. The CDR3: CASSSGDLLSGTSDNEQFF.

The gene calls are TRBV20-1 and TRBJ2-1; the D gene TCRdb calls, TRBD1, cannot be checked with no DNA. The V gene's germline CDR1 is DFQATT and CDR2 SNEGSKA (reference sequence). The CDR3 consists of 15 residues. CDR3 sequence: CSAPTPEGSYNEQFF.

The chain carries TRBV20-1 and TRBJ1-1. This CDR3 has 15 residues. The germline gives CDR1 DFQATT, CDR2 SNEGSKA (reference sequence). The CDR3 is CSARDNRGGNTEAFF.

The V call is TRBV12-3 or TRBV12-4, the J call TRBJ1-6. The CDR3 covers 13 residues. The CDR3 loop is CASSLAGNSPLHF.